The TCR beta chain under discussion was sequenced for a study of patients and donors after allogeneic stem cell transplantation. V lost 4 bases, J lost 1 base, and 13 bases lay in between. Germline values: CDR1 ENHRY, CDR2 SYGVKD. The CDR3 is 15 residues long. TCRdb analysed the RT-PCR reads with MiXCR anew, one entry per CDR3 protein. The sample lists approximately 200,000 distinct CDR3 sequences, 38% seen once, with approximately 10% in the top ten. The sequence was collected from a human donor who was either an allogeneic HSCT recipient or a stem cell or donor lymphocyte infusion donor (not recorded which). It is not recorded whose cells these are; they may come from a transplant donor. Specimen: blood, either unsorted or a sorted T cell fraction (not recorded which). V gene TRBV10-3 combines with J gene TRBJ1-1; no firm D call. This CDR3 is CAISGTRTANTEAFF. CDR3 DNA: TGTGCCATCAGTGGAACTCGGACGGCGAACACTGAAGCTTTCTTT.